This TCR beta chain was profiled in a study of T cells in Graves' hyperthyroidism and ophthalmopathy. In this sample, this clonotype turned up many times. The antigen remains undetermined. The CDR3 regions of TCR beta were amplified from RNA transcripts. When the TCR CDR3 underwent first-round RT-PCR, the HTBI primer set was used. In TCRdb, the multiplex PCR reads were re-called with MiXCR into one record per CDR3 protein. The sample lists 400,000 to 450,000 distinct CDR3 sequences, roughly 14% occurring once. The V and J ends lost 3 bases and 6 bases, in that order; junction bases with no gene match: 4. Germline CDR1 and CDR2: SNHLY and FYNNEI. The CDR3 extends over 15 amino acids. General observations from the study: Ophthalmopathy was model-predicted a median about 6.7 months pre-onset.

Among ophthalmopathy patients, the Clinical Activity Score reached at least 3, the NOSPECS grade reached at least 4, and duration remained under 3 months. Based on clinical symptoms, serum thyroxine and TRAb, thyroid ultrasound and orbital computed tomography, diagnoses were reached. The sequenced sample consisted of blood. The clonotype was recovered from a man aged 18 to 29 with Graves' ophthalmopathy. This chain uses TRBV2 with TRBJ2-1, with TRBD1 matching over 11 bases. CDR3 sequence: CASSDPGQGANEQFF. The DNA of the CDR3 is TGTGCCAGCAGTGATCCCGGACAGGGGGCCAATGAGCAGTTCTTC. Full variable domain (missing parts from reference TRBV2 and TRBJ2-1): EPEVTQTPSHQVTQMGQEVILRCVPISNHLYFYWYRQILGQKVEFLVSFYNNEISEKSEIFDDQFSVERPDGSNFTLKIRSTKLEDSAMYFCASSDPGQGANEQFFGPGTRLTVL.